This T cell receptor beta chain derives from a study of cytomegalovirus exposure and HLA in healthy donors. Across the whole study: The 110 or so validation repertoires used a platform that matched the one used for the 666 first-cohort repertoires, as a later analysis reported. Study results and caveats: That first-cohort TCR clusters tended to co-occur in the 95 to 150 validation repertoires was found in a later analysis.

Donors were drawn from the approximately 110-subject validation cohort, separate from the roughly 700-subject first cohort. Remarks on this clone: The antigen is undetermined.

The CDR3 sequence is 14 residues long. Per germline, CDR1 SGHVS and CDR2 FQNEAQ. V lost 6 bases and J lost 2; bases outside the gene matches: 7. The repertoire was sequenced with immunoSEQ multiplex PCR; TCRdb's copy has only in-frame clones and lacks some. The data contain over 250,000 clones, roughly nine tenths of them singletons. The material sequenced was PBMCs. The V and J genes are TRBV7-8 and TRBJ2-7, with 7 bases fitting TRBD2. The receptor was isolated from a woman aged 25 to 39 in good health and CMV-seropositive. CDR3 DNA: TGTGCCAGCAGAGGGGACTACAACCCCTACGAGCAGTACTTC. This gives the protein CASRGDYNPYEQYF.